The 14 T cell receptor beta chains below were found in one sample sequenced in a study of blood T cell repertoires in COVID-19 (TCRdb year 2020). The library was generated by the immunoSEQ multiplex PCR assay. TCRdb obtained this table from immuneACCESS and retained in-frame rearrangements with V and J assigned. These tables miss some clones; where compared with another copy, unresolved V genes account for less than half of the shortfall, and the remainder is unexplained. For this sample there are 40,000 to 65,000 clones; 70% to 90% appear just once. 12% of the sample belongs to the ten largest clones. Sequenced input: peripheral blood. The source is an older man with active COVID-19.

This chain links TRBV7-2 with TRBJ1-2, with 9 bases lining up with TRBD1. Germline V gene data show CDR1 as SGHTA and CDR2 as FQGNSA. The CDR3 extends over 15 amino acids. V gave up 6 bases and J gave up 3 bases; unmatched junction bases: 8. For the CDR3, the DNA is TGTGCCAGCAGGTTCACAGGGGGCGCTGACTATGGCTACACCTTC. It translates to CASRFTGGADYGYTF.

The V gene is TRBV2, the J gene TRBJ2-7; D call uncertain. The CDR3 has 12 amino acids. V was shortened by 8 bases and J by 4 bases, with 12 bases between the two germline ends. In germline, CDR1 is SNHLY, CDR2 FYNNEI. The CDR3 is CASSRDSYEQYF. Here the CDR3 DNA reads TGTGCCAGCTCCCGAGACTCTTACGAGCAGTACTTC.

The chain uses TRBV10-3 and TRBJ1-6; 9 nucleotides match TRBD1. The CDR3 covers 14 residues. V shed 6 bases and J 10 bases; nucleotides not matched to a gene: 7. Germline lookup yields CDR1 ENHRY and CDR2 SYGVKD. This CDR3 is CAISGDRVGSPLHF. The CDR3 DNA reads TGTGCCATCAGCGGGGACAGGGTAGGATCACCCCTCCACTTT.

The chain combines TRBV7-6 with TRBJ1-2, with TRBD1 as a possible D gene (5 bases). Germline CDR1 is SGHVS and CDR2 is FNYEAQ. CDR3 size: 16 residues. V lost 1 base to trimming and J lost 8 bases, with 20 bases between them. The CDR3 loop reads CASSLGQGGVSGGYTF. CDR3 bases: TGTGCCAGCAGCTTAGGGCAGGGTGGTGTTTCGGGCGGCTACACCTTC. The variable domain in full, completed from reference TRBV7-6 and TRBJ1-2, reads GAGVSQSPRYKVTKRGQDVALRCDPISGHVSLYWYRQALGQGPEFLTYFNYEAQQDKSGLPNDRFSAERPEGSISTLTIQRTEQRDSAMYRCASSLGQGGVSGGYTFGSGTRLTVV.

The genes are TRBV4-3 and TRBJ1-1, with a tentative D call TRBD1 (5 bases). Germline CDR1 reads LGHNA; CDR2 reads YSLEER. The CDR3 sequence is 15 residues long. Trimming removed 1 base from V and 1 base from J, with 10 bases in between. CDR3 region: CASSQGRGANTEAFF. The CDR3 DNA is TGCGCCAGCAGCCAAGGTAGGGGCGCGAACACTGAAGCTTTCTTT.

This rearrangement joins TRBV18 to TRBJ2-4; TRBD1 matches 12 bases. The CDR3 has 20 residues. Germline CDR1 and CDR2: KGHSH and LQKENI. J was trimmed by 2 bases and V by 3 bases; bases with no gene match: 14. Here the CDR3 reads CASSPLRDRGQVLTKNIQYF. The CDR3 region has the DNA TGTGCCAGCTCACCCCTGAGGGACAGGGGGCAGGTCCTGACCAAAAACATTCAGTACTTC.

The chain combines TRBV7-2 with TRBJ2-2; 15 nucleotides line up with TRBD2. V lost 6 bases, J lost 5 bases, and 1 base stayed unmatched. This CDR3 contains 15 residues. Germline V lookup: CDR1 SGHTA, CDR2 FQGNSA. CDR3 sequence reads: CASRGLAGGTGELFF. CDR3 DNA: TGTGCCAGCAGAGGACTAGCGGGGGGGACCGGGGAGCTGTTTTTT.

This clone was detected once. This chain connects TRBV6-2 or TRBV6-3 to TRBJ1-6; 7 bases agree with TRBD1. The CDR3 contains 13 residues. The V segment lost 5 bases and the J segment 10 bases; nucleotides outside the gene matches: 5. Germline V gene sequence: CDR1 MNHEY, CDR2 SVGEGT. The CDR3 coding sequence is TGTGCCAGCAGTCCGACAGGGTTGTCACCCCTCCACTTT. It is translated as CASSPTGLSPLHF.

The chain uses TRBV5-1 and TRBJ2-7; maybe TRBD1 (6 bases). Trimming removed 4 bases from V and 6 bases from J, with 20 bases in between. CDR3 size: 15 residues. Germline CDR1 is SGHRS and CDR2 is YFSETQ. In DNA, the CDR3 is TGCGCCAGCAGCCCCATGGTGAACAGGGTTGGCGAGCAGTACTTC. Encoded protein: CASSPMVNRVGEQYF.

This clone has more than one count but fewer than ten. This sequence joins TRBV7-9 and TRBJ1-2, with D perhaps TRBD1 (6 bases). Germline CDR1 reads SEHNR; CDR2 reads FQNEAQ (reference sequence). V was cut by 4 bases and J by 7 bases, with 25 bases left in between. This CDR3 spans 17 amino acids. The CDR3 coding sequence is TGTGCCAGCAGCTCCCCGAGCAAAAAAAACAGGGTCGGTGGCTACACCTTC. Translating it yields CASSSPSKKNRVGGYTF.

Here the CDR3 DNA reads TGTGCCAGCAGTTTCGGCAGGGGCTATGGCTACACCTTC. It is translated as CASSFGRGYGYTF. V gene TRBV12-3 or TRBV12-4 combines with J gene TRBJ1-2; possible D gene TRBD1, 6 bases. The V and J ends lost 3 bases and 4 bases respectively, with 9 bases between them. The CDR3 loop spans 13 amino acids.

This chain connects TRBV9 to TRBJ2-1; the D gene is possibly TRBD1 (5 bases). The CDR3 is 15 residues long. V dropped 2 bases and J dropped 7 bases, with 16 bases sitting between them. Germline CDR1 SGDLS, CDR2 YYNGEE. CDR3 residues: CASSVDTWPPNEQFF. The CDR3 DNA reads TGTGCCAGCAGCGTGGACACCTGGCCCCCTAATGAGCAGTTCTTC.

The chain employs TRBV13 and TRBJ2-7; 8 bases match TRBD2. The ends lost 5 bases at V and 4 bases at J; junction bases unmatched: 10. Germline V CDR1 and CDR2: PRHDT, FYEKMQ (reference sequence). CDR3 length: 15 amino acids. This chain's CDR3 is CASSVTGTSAYEQYF. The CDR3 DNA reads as TGTGCCAGCAGCGTGACCGGGACTAGTGCTTACGAGCAGTACTTC.

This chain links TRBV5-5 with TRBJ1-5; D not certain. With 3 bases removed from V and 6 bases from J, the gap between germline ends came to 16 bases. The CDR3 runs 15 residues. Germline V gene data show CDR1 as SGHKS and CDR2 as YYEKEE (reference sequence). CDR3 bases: TGTGCCAGCAGCTCGATCGCAAGCCTCGCTCAGCCCCAGCATTTT. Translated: CASSSIASLAQPQHF. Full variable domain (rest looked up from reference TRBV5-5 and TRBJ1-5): DAGVTQSPTHLIKTRGQQVTLRCSPISGHKSVSWYQQVLGQGPQFIFQYYEKEERGRGNFPDRFSARQFPNYSSELNVNALLLGDSALYLCASSSIASLAQPQHFGDGTRLSIL.